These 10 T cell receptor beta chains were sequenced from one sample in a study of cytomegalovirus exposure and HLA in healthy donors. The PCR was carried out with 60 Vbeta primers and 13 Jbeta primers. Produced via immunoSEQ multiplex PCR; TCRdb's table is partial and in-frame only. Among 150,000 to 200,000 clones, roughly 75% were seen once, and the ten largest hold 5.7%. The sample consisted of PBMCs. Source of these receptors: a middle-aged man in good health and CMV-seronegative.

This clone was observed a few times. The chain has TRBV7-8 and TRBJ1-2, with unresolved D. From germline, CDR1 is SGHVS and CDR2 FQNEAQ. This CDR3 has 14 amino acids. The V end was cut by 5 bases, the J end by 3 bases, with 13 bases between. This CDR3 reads CASSLRENHYGYTF. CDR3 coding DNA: TGTGCCAGCAGCCTCCGGGAGAACCACTATGGCTACACCTTC.

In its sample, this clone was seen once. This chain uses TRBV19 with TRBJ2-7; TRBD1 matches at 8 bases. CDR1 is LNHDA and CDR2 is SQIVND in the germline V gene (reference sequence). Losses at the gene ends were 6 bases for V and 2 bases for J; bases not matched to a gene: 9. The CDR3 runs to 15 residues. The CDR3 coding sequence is TGTGCCAGTAGCCCTAAGTGGACAGGGACCTACGAGCAGTACTTC. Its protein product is CASSPKWTGTYEQYF. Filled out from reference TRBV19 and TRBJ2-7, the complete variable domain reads DGGITQSPKYLFRKEGQNVTLSCEQNLNHDAMYWYRQDPGQGLRLIYYSQIVNDFQKGDIAEGYSVSREKKESFPLTVTSAQKNPTAFYLCASSPKWTGTYEQYFGPGTRLTVT.

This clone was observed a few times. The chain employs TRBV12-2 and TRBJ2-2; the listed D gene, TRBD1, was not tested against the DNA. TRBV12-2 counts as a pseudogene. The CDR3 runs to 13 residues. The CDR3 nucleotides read TGTGCAAGTCGCTTTAAGGAAGGACAGGAGCTGTTTTTT. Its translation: CASRFKEGQELFF.

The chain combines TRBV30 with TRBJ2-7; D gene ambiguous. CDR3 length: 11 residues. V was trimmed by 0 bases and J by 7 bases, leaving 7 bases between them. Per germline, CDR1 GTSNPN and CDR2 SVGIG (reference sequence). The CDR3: CAWSVLGEQYF. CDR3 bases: TGTGCCTGGAGTGTACTCGGGGAGCAGTACTTC.

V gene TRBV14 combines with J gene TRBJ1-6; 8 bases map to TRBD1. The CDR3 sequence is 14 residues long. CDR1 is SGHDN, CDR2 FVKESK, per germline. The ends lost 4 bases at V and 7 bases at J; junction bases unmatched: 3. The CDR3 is CASSLRTGNSPLHF. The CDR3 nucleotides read TGTGCCAGCAGCCTCCGGACAGGGAATTCACCCCTCCACTTT. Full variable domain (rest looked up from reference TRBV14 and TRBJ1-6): EAGVTQFPSHSVIEKGQTVTLRCDPISGHDNLYWYRRVMGKEIKFLLHFVKESKQDESGMPNNRFLAERTGGTYSTLKVQPAELEDSGVYFCASSLRTGNSPLHFGNGTRLTVT.

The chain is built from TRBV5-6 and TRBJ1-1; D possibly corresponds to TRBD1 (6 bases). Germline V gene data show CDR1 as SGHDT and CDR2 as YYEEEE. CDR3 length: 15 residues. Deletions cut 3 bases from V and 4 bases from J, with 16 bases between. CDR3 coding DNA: TGTGCCAGCAGCTCAACAGGGTCTTGGGGCACTGAAGCTTTCTTT. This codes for CASSSTGSWGTEAFF.

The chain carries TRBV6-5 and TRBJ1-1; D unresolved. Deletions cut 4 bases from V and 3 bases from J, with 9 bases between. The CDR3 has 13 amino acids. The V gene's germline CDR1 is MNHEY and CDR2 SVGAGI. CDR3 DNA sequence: TGTGCCAGCAGTTCCACAATTGACACTGAAGCTTTCTTT. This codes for CASSSTIDTEAFF.

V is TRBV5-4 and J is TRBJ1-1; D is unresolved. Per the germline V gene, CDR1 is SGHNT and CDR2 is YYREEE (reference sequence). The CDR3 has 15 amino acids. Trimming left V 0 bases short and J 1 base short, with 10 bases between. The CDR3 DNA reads TGTGCCAGCAGCTTGGATATCACCAGGAACACTGAAGCTTTCTTT. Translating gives CASSLDITRNTEAFF. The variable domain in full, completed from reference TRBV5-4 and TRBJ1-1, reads ETGVTQSPTHLIKTRGQQVTLRCSSQSGHNTVSWYQQALGQGPQFIFQYYREEENGRGNFPPRFSGLQFPNYSSELNVNALELDDSALYLCASSLDITRNTEAFFGQGTRLTVV.

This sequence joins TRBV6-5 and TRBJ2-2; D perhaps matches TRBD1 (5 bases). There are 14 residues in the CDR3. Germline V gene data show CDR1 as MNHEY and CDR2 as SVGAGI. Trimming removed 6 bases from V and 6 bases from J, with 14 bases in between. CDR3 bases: TGTGCCAGCAGAGCCCAGGGTAGGGCCGGGGAGCTGTTTTTT. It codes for CASRAQGRAGELFF.

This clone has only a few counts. The CDR3 nucleotides read TGTGCCAGCAGCCTCCAATACAACCGAAACAATGAGCAGTTCTTC. Translating it yields CASSLQYNRNNEQFF. The chain couples TRBV7-6 to TRBJ2-1; D not certain. From germline, CDR1 is SGHVS and CDR2 FNYEAQ. Trimming took off 5 bases at V and 5 bases at J, with 16 bases between the two ends. This CDR3 comprises 15 residues.